This TCR beta chain came from a study of tumor-infiltrating lymphocytes in localized non-small cell lung cancer. The CDR3 extends over 13 amino acids. Per the germline V gene, CDR1 is SQVTM and CDR2 is ANQGSEA. V gave up 5 bases and J gave up 0 bases, with 8 bases separating them. With respect to this clone: Antigen: not known.

The method was immunoSEQ multiplex PCR; TCRdb's version includes in-frame clones alone and lacks a portion of them. The sample includes approximately 15,000 clones, under 80% of them seen just once. Whole-study results and caveats: T-cell fraction did not differ between immunotypes IM1 and IM2. Each assay used a separate piece of the same tissue.

This TCR was sampled from a human donor with non-small cell lung cancer. The sample consisted of lung tumor tissue. The chain recombines TRBV29-1 with TRBJ1-3; D is unclear. CDR3 amino acids: CSVMKDSGNTIYF. For the CDR3, the DNA is TGCAGCGTTATGAAGGACTCTGGAAACACCATATATTTT.